This T cell receptor (beta chain) is drawn from a study of blood T cells in healthy people across ages. This clonotype was detected only a few times. Primed by a sample-barcoded 5' primer and a J-beta primer mix, a second PCR proceeded for roughly 7 to 11 cycles. TCRdb processed the 5' RACE reads anew with MiXCR; each CDR3 protein has one entry. The table shows 550,000 to 700,000 distinct CDR3 sequences, with approximately 25% occurring only once. Donors gave around 10 milliliters of peripheral blood apiece. Per sample, a minimum of 6.5 million PBMCs were isolated. The germline V gene has CDR1 SQVTM and CDR2 ANQGSEA. The CDR3 runs to 13 residues. The V end lost 5 bases, the J end lost 4 bases, and 12 bases lay between the germline ends.

The genes are TRBV29-1 and TRBJ1-3; no reliable D call. The sample comprised blood. The source of this sequence is a woman in her seventies in good health. Here the CDR3 DNA reads TGCAGCGTTCCCCGTAGCGAGGGAAACACCATATATTTT. This gives the protein CSVPRSEGNTIYF.